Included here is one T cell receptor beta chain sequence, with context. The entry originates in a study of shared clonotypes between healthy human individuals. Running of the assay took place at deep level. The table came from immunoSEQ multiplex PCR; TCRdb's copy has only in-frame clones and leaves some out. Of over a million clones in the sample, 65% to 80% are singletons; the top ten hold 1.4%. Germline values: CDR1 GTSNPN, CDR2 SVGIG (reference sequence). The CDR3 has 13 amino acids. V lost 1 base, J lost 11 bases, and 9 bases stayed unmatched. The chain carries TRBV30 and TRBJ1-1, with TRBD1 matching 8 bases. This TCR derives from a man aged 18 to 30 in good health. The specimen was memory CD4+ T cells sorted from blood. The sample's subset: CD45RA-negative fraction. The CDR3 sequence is CAWSGGTGQQAFF. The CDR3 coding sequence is TGTGCCTGGAGTGGCGGGACAGGTCAACAGGCTTTCTTT.